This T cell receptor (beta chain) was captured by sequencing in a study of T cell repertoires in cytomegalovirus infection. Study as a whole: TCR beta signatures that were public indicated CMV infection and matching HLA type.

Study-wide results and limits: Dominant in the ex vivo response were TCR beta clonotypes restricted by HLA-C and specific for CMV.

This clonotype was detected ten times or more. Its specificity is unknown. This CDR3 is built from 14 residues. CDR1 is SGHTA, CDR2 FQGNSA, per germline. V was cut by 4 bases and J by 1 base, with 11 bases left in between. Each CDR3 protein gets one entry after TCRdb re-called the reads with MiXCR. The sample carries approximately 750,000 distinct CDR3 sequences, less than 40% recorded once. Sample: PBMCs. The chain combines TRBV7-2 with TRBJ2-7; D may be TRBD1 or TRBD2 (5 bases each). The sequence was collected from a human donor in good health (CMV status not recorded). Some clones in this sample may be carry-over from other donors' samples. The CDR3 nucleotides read TGTGCCAGCAGCTCCCGGGGACGGTCCTACGAGCAGTACTTC. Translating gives CASSSRGRSYEQYF.